This T cell receptor beta chain appears in the sequencing data of a study of CD8+ T cells in alopecia areata. Study-wide results and limits: Researchers reported that TCR sharing among patients proved less clear than in mice, possibly HLA-linked.

Extraction of RNA preceded its reverse transcription into cDNA, which served as the sequencing template. Assay used: immunoSEQ multiplex PCR; TCRdb lists only in-frame clones, some missing. The repertoire consists of about 150,000 clones, with 87% occurring once and the leading ten covering approximately 16%. For this clone: Its antigen is unknown.

The TCR was taken from a human donor with alopecia areata. Sample: CD8+ T cells sorted from blood, taken at week 0.

CDR3 nucleotide sequence: TGTGCCTCCGGACCCGCGTACACTGAAGCTTTCTTT. Residues: CASGPAYTEAFF. The chain is built from TRBV30 and TRBJ1-1; D gene uncertain. The CDR3 runs 12 residues. The V gene's germline CDR1 is GTSNPN and CDR2 SVGIG (reference sequence). Trimming shortened V by 7 bases and J by 3 bases, and 12 bases separated the two germline ends.